Listed here are 5 T cell receptor beta chains from one sample, sequenced in a study of T cells in Graves' hyperthyroidism and ophthalmopathy. RNA transcripts were the template for amplifying TCR beta CDR3 regions. The HTBI primer set served for first-round RT-PCR of the TCR CDR3. Each CDR3 protein gets one entry after TCRdb re-called the multiplex PCR reads with MiXCR. Here the sample spans hundreds of thousands of distinct CDR3 sequences, around 13% being singletons. Sequenced material: blood. Source of these receptors: a young woman with Graves' hyperthyroidism.

Remarks on this clonotype: Since a much larger clone is just one base distant, this may be a read error. The V call is TRBV19, the J call TRBJ2-7, with D possibly TRBD2 on 5 matching bases. The V end was cut by 6 bases, the J end by 3 bases, with 27 bases between. CDR1 and CDR2 from the germline V gene are LNHDA and SQIVND (reference sequence). The CDR3 loop spans 18 amino acids. CDR3 sequence: CASSTYIGTRDLIYEQYF. The CDR3 DNA is TGTGCCAGTAGCACATACATCGGAACCCGGGATCTCATCTACGAGCAGTACTTC. The full variable domain, completed using reference TRBV19 and TRBJ2-7, is DGGITQSPKYLFRKEGQNVTLSCEQNLNHDAMYWYRQDPGQGLRLIYYSQIVNDFQKGDIAEGYSVSREKKESFPLTVTSAQKNPTAFYLCASSTYIGTRDLIYEQYFGPGTRLTVT.

This clonotype was found many times. A read error is likely, as this CDR3 ends without the conserved phenylalanine or tryptophan. The chain combines TRBV11-2 with TRBJ1-1; D is undetermined. The germline V gene has CDR1 SGHAT and CDR2 FQNNGV. The V gene lost 3 bases and the J gene lost 1 base, with 6 bases spanning the gap. The CDR3 is 13 residues long. In nucleotides, the CDR3 is TGTGCCAGCAGCTTGTGGGGGAACACTGAAGCTTTCTCT. It encodes CASSLWGNTEAFS.

This clonotype was seen repeatedly, ten times or more. V is TRBV7-9 and J is TRBJ2-4, with D unclear. Germline lookup yields CDR1 SEHNR and CDR2 FQNEAQ (reference sequence). V was clipped by 8 bases and J by 5 bases, with 13 bases between them. The CDR3 spans 13 residues. The CDR3 protein is CASLSTNENIQYF. The CDR3 region has the DNA TGTGCCAGCTTATCGACAAACGAAAACATTCAGTACTTC.

The table lists this clonotype with a few counts. The J gene is TRBJ1-6, the V gene TRBV25-1, with D maybe TRBD1 (5 bases). Trimming took 4 bases from V and 11 from J, leaving 12 bases between them. Per the germline V gene, CDR1 is MGHDK and CDR2 is SYGVNS. This CDR3 has 13 amino acids. This chain's CDR3 is CASSAPGQPPLHF. CDR3 sequence (DNA): TGTGCCAGCAGTGCGCCAGGGCAACCACCCCTCCACTTT.

On this clonotype itself: A read error may account for a junction end that differs from germline. This sequence joins TRBV14 and TRBJ2-2; TRBD2 might be the D (6 bases). The CDR3 consists of 14 residues. Germline V gives CDR1 SGHDN, CDR2 FVKESK. In DNA form, the CDR3 reads TGTGCCAGCAGCCAAGGACGGCTCACCGGGGGGCTGTTTTTT. Its translation: CASSQGRLTGGLFF.